The clone carrying this T cell receptor beta chain has just a few counts. The data originate from a study of shared clonotypes between healthy human individuals. The wider study: Each donor's CD8 memory used one plate, CD8 naive two, each CD4 subset three.

Germline CDR1 is MNHEY and CDR2 is SVGAGI. With 9 bases removed from V and 10 bases from J, the gap between germline ends came to 15 bases. The CDR3 has 11 residues. This table comes from immunoSEQ multiplex PCR, and its TCRdb copy is limited to in-frame clones, with some not included. The sample lists fewer than 3 million clones, 85% to 95% occurring once. This sequence joins TRBV6-5 and TRBJ1-1, with D tentatively TRBD1 (5 bases). Material for sequencing was naive CD4+ T cells from PBMCs. The subset is: CD45RA+ positively selected. This clonotype was sampled from a man younger than 35 in good health. Some clones in this sample may be carry-over from other donors' samples. The DNA of the CDR3 is TGTGCCAGTAGGGGTCCCCGGGGAGCTTTCTTT. Protein sequence: CASRGPRGAFF.